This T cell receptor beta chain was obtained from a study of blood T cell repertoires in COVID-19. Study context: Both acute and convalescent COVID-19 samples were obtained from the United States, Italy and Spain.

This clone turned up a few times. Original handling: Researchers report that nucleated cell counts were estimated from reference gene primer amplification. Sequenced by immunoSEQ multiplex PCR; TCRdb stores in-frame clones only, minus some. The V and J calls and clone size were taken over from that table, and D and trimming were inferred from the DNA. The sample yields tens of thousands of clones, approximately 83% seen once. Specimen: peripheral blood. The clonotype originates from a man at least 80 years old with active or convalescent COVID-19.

The CDR3 DNA reads as TGTGCCAGCAGCCCCTACACAGGGGGTCGGGCCTACGAGCAGTACTTC. Its protein product is CASSPYTGGRAYEQYF. The rearrangement joins TRBV7-9 to TRBJ2-7; 8 nucleotides align to TRBD1. Per the germline V gene, CDR1 is SEHNR and CDR2 is FQNEAQ (reference sequence). CDR3 size: 16 residues. The V gene end was trimmed by 5 bases and the J gene end by 2 bases; junction bases not matched to a gene: 11. Full variable domain (missing parts from reference TRBV7-9 and TRBJ2-7): DTGVSQNPRHKITKRGQNVTFRCDPISEHNRLYWYRQTLGQGPEFLTYFQNEAQLEKSRLLSDRFSAERPKGSFSTLEIQRTEQGDSAMYLCASSPYTGGRAYEQYFGPGTRLTVT.